One sample yielded the 3 T cell receptor beta chains listed below, sequenced in a study of OX40 agonist ivuxolimab in advanced cancers. Repertoires were generated with immunoSEQ multiplex PCR, while TCRdb's copy carries only in-frame clones and drops some. The sample includes about 96,000 clones, around 90% of them seen just once. This specimen consisted of CD4+ or CD8+ T cells sorted from blood, obtained in a trial of the OX40 agonist ivuxolimab. These receptors were collected from an adult with an advanced solid tumor such as melanoma, head and neck, liver or kidney cancer.

The CDR3 DNA follows: TGTGCCAGCAGCCAGGGCACGTCTCAACCCTATGGCTACACCTTC. This translates into CASSQGTSQPYGYTF. The gene calls are TRBV4-2 and TRBJ1-2; D is unresolved. The CDR3 is made up of 15 amino acids. CDR1 is LGHNA and CDR2 is YNFKEQ in the germline V gene. Trimming took 3 bases from V and 4 from J, leaving 15 bases between them.

The chain employs TRBV7-2 and TRBJ1-3, with unresolved D. Trimming took 5 bases from V and 2 from J, leaving 7 bases between them. CDR1 and CDR2 from the germline V gene are SGHTA and FQGNSA. The CDR3 runs 13 residues. The CDR3 sequence: CASSTEPGNTIYF. The DNA for the CDR3 is TGTGCCAGCAGCACAGAGCCTGGAAACACCATATATTTT.

This chain connects TRBV27 to TRBJ2-2; D possibly uses TRBD1 or TRBD2 (5 bases each). The CDR3 runs 15 residues. The germline V and J ends were trimmed by 5 bases and 4 bases, with 14 bases remaining between them. CDR1 MNHEY and CDR2 SMNVEV come from the germline V gene (reference sequence). The CDR3 DNA follows: TGTGCCAGCAGTCTCCGAAGGGACCTCACCGGGGAGCTGTTTTTT. Translation: CASSLRRDLTGELFF.